This T cell receptor beta chain originates from a study of post-analysis software for immune sequencing data. Study as a whole: Several disease courses (relapsing-remitting, secondary progressive and progressive-relapsing) of multiple sclerosis were included.

Germline CDR1 is DFQATT and CDR2 is SNEGSKA (reference sequence). CDR3 length equals 14 residues. The germline V and J ends were trimmed by 0 bases and 5 bases, with 14 bases remaining between them. cDNA libraries of TCR beta carried unique molecular identifiers. TCRdb passed the PCR reads through MiXCR, listing each CDR3 protein once. The table includes about 820,000 distinct CDR3 sequences, approximately 53% detected once. Notes on the study in general: Patients showed TRBV5-6, TRBV5-1 and TRBV20-1 among five TRBV segments more frequent than in controls. Same-batch preparations were strongly co-clustered by F measure.

About this clonotype itself: Its matching antigen is unknown.

The sample comprised blood. The chain joins TRBV20-1 to TRBJ2-7; D is possibly TRBD1 (5 bases). This clonotype was sampled from a girl aged 5 to 17 with multiple sclerosis. For the CDR3, the DNA is TGCAGTGCTAGAGATGTGCAGGGTATTAACGAGCAGTACTTC. It specifies CSARDVQGINEQYF.